This passage covers 27 T cell receptor beta chains from one sample sequenced in a study of blood T cell repertoires in COVID-19. The method was immunoSEQ multiplex PCR; TCRdb's version includes in-frame clones alone and lacks a portion of them. This table has 65,000 to 85,000 clones, about 90% appearing once. Input material: peripheral blood. The receptors come from a human donor in a cohort sampled during active COVID-19.

The CDR3 nucleotides read TGTGCCAGCAGCCAAAGTCCTCCTGGGCGCGAGCAGTACTTC. Translated: CASSQSPPGREQYF. The V and J genes are TRBV14 and TRBJ2-7; no definite D call. Germline V gene data show CDR1 as SGHDN and CDR2 as FVKESK. CDR3 length equals 14 residues. The ends were cut back, 2 bases at V and 6 bases at J, with 14 bases in the middle.

This chain joins TRBV30 and TRBJ1-5, with 10 nucleotides matching TRBD1. After removal of 1 base from V and 7 bases from J, the junction contained 4 bases not matched to a gene. This CDR3 has 14 amino acids. CDR1 is GTSNPN, CDR2 SVGIG, per germline (reference sequence). The CDR3 here is CAWSEGQGNQPQHF. The CDR3 DNA is TGTGCCTGGAGTGAGGGACAGGGGAACCAGCCCCAGCATTTT. Variable domain in full (rest from reference TRBV30 and TRBJ1-5): SQTIHQWPATLVQPVGSPLSLECTVEGTSNPNLYWYRQAAGRGLQLLFYSVGIGQISSEVPQNLSASRPQDRQFILSSKKLLLSDSGFYLCAWSEGQGNQPQHFGDGTRLSIL.

The rearrangement links TRBV28 to TRBJ2-5, with 8 positions matching TRBD2. Germline V gene sequence: CDR1 MDHEN, CDR2 SYDVKM. V shed 4 bases and J 4 bases; nucleotides not matched to a gene: 5. The length of the CDR3 is 14 residues. CDR3 region: CASSYGTRGETQYF. The CDR3, as DNA: TGTGCCAGCAGTTACGGGACTAGGGGAGAGACCCAGTACTTC.

CDR3 DNA sequence: TGTGCCAGCAGCTTAGCGTCGCCAGTTGGGCAGTTCTTC. This encodes CASSLASPVGQFF. The rearrangement links TRBV7-8 to TRBJ2-1; D remains ambiguous. This CDR3 is built from 13 residues. Trimming took off 0 bases at V and 12 bases at J, with 12 bases between the two ends. Per the germline V gene, CDR1 is SGHVS and CDR2 is FQNEAQ. Looking up the rest from reference TRBV7-8 and TRBJ2-1 gives the full variable domain: GAGVSQSPRYKVAKRGQDVALRCDPISGHVSLFWYQQALGQGPEFLTYFQNEAQLDKSGLPSDRFFAERPEGSVSTLKIQRTQQEDSAVYLCASSLASPVGQFFGPGTRLTVL.

V gene TRBV28 combines with J gene TRBJ1-2, with D uncertain. The germline V gene encodes CDR1 MDHEN and CDR2 SYDVKM. The CDR3 extends over 12 amino acids. V was pared by 3 bases and J by 4 bases, with 6 bases between. The CDR3 DNA follows: TGTGCCAGCAGTTTTCAATCCTATGGCTACACCTTC. Translated, it gives CASSFQSYGYTF.

The CDR3 DNA reads TGTGCCAGTAGTAGCTGGGACAGAGGCACTGAAGCTTTCTTT. Translation gives CASSSWDRGTEAFF. This sequence joins TRBV19 and TRBJ1-1; 7 bases are shared with TRBD1. Germline trimming cut 4 bases from V and 4 bases from J; bases unmatched to any gene: 6. From germline, CDR1 is LNHDA and CDR2 SQIVND (reference sequence). The CDR3 length is 14 residues.

V usage is TRBV5-1 and J usage is TRBJ1-6; 8 bases align to TRBD1. Looked up from germline, CDR1 is SGHRS and CDR2 is YFSETQ. The J segment lost 8 bases and the V segment lost 5 bases, leaving 0 bases of the junction unmatched. CDR3 size: 12 residues. The DNA for the CDR3 is TGCGCCAGCAGACAGGGGGATTCACCCCTCCACTTT. Amino acid sequence: CASRQGDSPLHF.

The gene calls are TRBV5-5 and TRBJ2-6, with a possible D match to TRBD2 (6 bases). The V and J ends lost 1 base and 3 bases respectively, with 11 bases between them. This CDR3 is built from 16 residues. CDR1 is SGHKS, CDR2 YYEKEE, per germline (reference sequence). CDR3 nucleotide sequence: TGTGCCAGCAGCTTGTACTCGGGGGTTGGGGCCAACGTCCTGACTTTC. Translated, it gives CASSLYSGVGANVLTF.

This chain connects TRBV28 to TRBJ1-6; D is undetermined. The CDR3 consists of 14 residues. V lost 6 bases to trimming and J lost 0 bases, with 6 bases between them. CDR1 is MDHEN, CDR2 SYDVKM, per germline. As DNA, the CDR3 is TGTGCCAGCAGCCTAAGCTCCTATAATTCACCCCTCCACTTT. It translates to CASSLSSYNSPLHF.

This sequence joins TRBV5-1 and TRBJ2-1; TRBD2 agrees at 9 bases. The ends lost 0 bases at V and 4 bases at J; junction bases unmatched: 2. Germline loops: CDR1 SGHRS, CDR2 YFSETQ. The CDR3 sequence is 15 residues long. In DNA, the CDR3 is TGCGCCAGCAGCTTGGGAACTAGCGGGTACAATGAGCAGTTCTTC. Its translation is CASSLGTSGYNEQFF.

The chain carries TRBV5-1 and TRBJ1-1, with TRBD1 matching over 10 bases. Trimming cost V 1 base and J 3 bases; bases outside gene matches: 3. Germline CDR1 and CDR2: SGHRS and YFSETQ. The CDR3 contains 15 residues. The CDR3 sequence is CASSLIGTGDTEAFF. CDR3 nucleotide sequence: TGCGCCAGCAGCTTGATAGGGACAGGGGACACTGAAGCTTTCTTT.

V gene TRBV18 combines with J gene TRBJ2-1; D is possibly TRBD1 (6 bases). Trimming took off 2 bases at V and 6 bases at J, with 17 bases between the two ends. Germline V gene data show CDR1 as KGHSH and CDR2 as LQKENI. This CDR3 spans 16 amino acids. The CDR3 sequence is CASSPRKTGSGNEQFF. CDR3 DNA: TGTGCCAGCTCACCAAGGAAAACAGGGTCCGGCAATGAGCAGTTCTTC.

The V call is TRBV19, the J call TRBJ1-4; a possible D gene is TRBD1 (6 bases). Looked up from germline, CDR1 is LNHDA and CDR2 is SQIVND (reference sequence). This CDR3 has 16 amino acids. The ends were cut back, 8 bases at V and 7 bases at J, with 23 bases in the middle. CDR3 DNA sequence: TGTGCCAGTCGGACGTCATCACAGGGAAGTCGTGAAAAACTGTTTTTT. As protein: CASRTSSQGSREKLFF.

The chain recombines TRBV28 with TRBJ2-7; TRBD1 agrees at 7 bases. Unmatched junction bases numbered 2, after V lost 5 bases and J lost 1 base. Per germline, CDR1 MDHEN and CDR2 SYDVKM. The CDR3 spans 13 residues. CDR3 region: CASSQTGSYEQYF. The CDR3 DNA sequence: TGTGCCAGCAGTCAGACAGGGTCCTACGAGCAGTACTTC.

This chain links TRBV2 with TRBJ1-4, with a tentative D call TRBD1 (5 bases). CDR3 length: 14 amino acids. From germline, CDR1 is SNHLY and CDR2 FYNNEI. V was shortened by 3 bases and J by 8 bases, with 13 bases between the two germline ends. CDR3 bases: TGTGCCAGCAGTGACGGGGGAAGCGGCGAAAAACTGTTTTTT. Amino acids: CASSDGGSGEKLFF.

CDR3 sequence: CAISEPSGGVRSYNEQFF. CDR3 DNA sequence: TGTGCCATCAGTGAGCCGTCCGGCGGGGTCCGCTCCTACAATGAGCAGTTCTTC. The chain employs TRBV10-3 and TRBJ2-1, with a weak D call TRBD2 (6 bases). The V gene lost 2 bases and the J gene lost 0 bases, with 17 bases spanning the gap. The CDR3 has 18 amino acids. CDR1 ENHRY and CDR2 SYGVKD come from the germline V gene.

The J gene is TRBJ1-1, the V gene TRBV12-3 or TRBV12-4; a weak D match, TRBD1 (6 bases). CDR3 length equals 13 residues. V was clipped by 0 bases and J by 8 bases, with 10 bases between them. DNA for the CDR3: TGTGCCAGCAGTTTAGCGACAGGTACAGAAGCTTTCTTT. It codes for CASSLATGTEAFF.

The chain couples TRBV28 to TRBJ2-3; TRBD2 agrees at 7 bases. The V segment lost 6 bases and the J segment 5 bases; nucleotides outside the gene matches: 11. The CDR3 length is 15 residues. CDR1 and CDR2 from the germline V gene are MDHEN and SYDVKM. CDR3 in DNA: TGTGCCAGCAGCACGGGGCGGGAGTCGAAAGATACGCAGTATTTT. Residues: CASSTGRESKDTQYF.

In DNA, the CDR3 is TGCGCCAGCAGACAAACAGGCGGCCGGGGCTACACCTTC. Encoded protein: CASRQTGGRGYTF. The rearrangement joins TRBV4-1 to TRBJ1-2; TRBD1 might be the D (5 bases). V dropped 6 bases and J dropped 8 bases, with 16 bases sitting between them. CDR3 length equals 13 residues. Germline V gives CDR1 MGHRA, CDR2 YSYEKL.

The CDR3 nucleotides read TGTGCCAGCAGCTTAGACCATGGGACAGGCTATGGCTACACCTTC. This gives the protein CASSLDHGTGYGYTF. The chain recombines TRBV7-2 with TRBJ1-2; 8 nucleotides line up with TRBD1. Germline CDR1 reads SGHTA; CDR2 reads FQGNSA. The CDR3 runs 15 residues. V lost 1 base and J lost 4; bases outside the gene matches: 5.

V usage is TRBV27 and J usage is TRBJ2-7; D may be TRBD2 (6 bases). The CDR3 sequence is 14 residues long. V was clipped by 1 base and J by 6 bases, with 13 bases between them. Per germline, CDR1 MNHEY and CDR2 SMNVEV (reference sequence). The CDR3 sequence: CASSLWPGVGEQYF. The CDR3 DNA is TGTGCCAGCAGTTTATGGCCGGGGGTTGGCGAGCAGTACTTC.

This clone appeared once. The chain carries TRBV19 and TRBJ2-1; TRBD2 aligns across 12 bases. Trimming took 0 bases from V and 12 from J; bases not matched to a gene: 15. Germline V gene lookup returns CDR1 LNHDA and CDR2 SQIVND (reference sequence). The CDR3 extends over 18 amino acids. CDR3 loop: CASSIDFSATSGRRSQFF. DNA of the CDR3: TGTGCCAGTAGTATAGATTTTTCCGCGACTAGCGGGAGAAGATCGCAGTTCTTC.

The chain links TRBV28 to TRBJ2-2, with 12 bases aligning to TRBD2. The V segment lost 6 bases and the J segment 7 bases; nucleotides outside the gene matches: 18. Germline V lookup: CDR1 MDHEN, CDR2 SYDVKM. The CDR3 consists of 19 residues. CDR3 DNA sequence: TGTGCCAGCAGGCCCGTGTGGACTAGCGGGAAGGGGGCGGACGGGGAGCTGTTTTTT. Its translation is CASRPVWTSGKGADGELFF.

This chain uses TRBV18 with TRBJ2-7, with TRBD1 identical over 8 bases. The length of the CDR3 is 12 residues. The J segment lost 6 bases and the V segment lost 6 bases, leaving 4 bases of the junction unmatched. The V gene's germline CDR1 is KGHSH and CDR2 LQKENI. CDR3 DNA sequence: TGTGCCAGCTCGAGACAGGGGCGCGAGCAGTACTTC. This codes for CASSRQGREQYF.

J is TRBJ1-1 and V is TRBV2; D is unresolved. CDR1 and CDR2 (germline): SNHLY, FYNNEI. V shed 5 bases and J shed 1 base, with 8 bases lying between them. The CDR3 consists of 13 residues. CDR3 residues: CASSLGENTEAFF. The CDR3 nucleotides read TGTGCCAGCAGTCTCGGGGAGAACACTGAAGCTTTCTTT.

This clone was detected only once. The chain joins TRBV10-3 to TRBJ2-1, with TRBD2 identical over 15 bases. Trimming at V came to 4 bases and at J to 1 base, leaving 11 bases not matched to a gene. The CDR3 has 20 amino acids. Germline assignment: CDR1 ENHRY and CDR2 SYGVKD. CDR3 DNA sequence: TGTGCCATCAGTGTCCGTTTGGGACTAGCGGGGGGCAGTTCCTACAATGAGCAGTTCTTC. Its translation is CAISVRLGLAGGSSYNEQFF.

V usage is TRBV25-1 and J usage is TRBJ1-4; D gene ambiguous. CDR3 length: 14 residues. V was clipped by 0 bases and J by 8 bases, with 10 bases between them. Germline assignment: CDR1 MGHDK and CDR2 SYGVNS. CDR3 in DNA: TGTGCCAGCAGTGAATATAGTGGGGAGGAAAAACTGTTTTTT. Translation gives CASSEYSGEEKLFF.